Below, 19 T cell receptor beta chains from the same sample are listed, as sequenced in a study of CD8 T cells in seronegative destructive rheumatoid arthritis. The data were produced by immunoSEQ multiplex PCR, yet TCRdb's version contains in-frame clones alone and is incomplete. Counted here are under 15,000 clones, 83% occurring once; the ten biggest clones make up 27%. Sequenced input: CD8+ T cells from blood. These receptors came from a woman aged 30-49 years with seronegative destructive rheumatoid arthritis.

This rearrangement joins TRBV27 to TRBJ2-3, with 12 bases that match TRBD2. CDR3 size: 18 residues. Germline CDR1 MNHEY, CDR2 SMNVEV (reference sequence). With 5 bases clipped from V and 3 bases from J, the junction kept 12 bases outside the gene matches. The chain's CDR3 is CASSNGLAGNGRTDTQYF. As DNA, the CDR3 is TGTGCCAGCAGTAATGGACTAGCGGGGAACGGGAGAACAGATACGCAGTATTTT.

This clone occurred once. This rearrangement joins TRBV5-1 to TRBJ1-1; D unclear. Trimming removed 1 base at V and 0 bases at J, with 4 bases between. CDR3 length: 13 amino acids. In germline, CDR1 is SGHRS, CDR2 YFSETQ. CDR3 DNA sequence: TGCGCCAGCAGCTTGAACATGAACACTGAAGCTTTCTTT. It is translated as CASSLNMNTEAFF.

This clone was found a few times. The rearrangement uses TRBV29-1 and TRBJ1-1; no firm D call. This CDR3 has 10 amino acids. CDR1 and CDR2 from the germline V gene are SQVTM and ANQGSEA. Trimming shortened V by 4 bases and J by 4 bases, and 4 bases separated the two germline ends. CDR3 nucleotide sequence: TGCAGCGTTGGAGGCACTGAAGCTTTCTTT. Translation gives CSVGGTEAFF.

This chain's CDR3 is CASSQLGTGTTNEKLFF. The CDR3 bases are TGTGCCAGCAGCCAACTCGGGACAGGGACAACTAATGAAAAACTGTTTTTT. The chain employs TRBV4-2 and TRBJ1-4; 9 bases align to TRBD1. CDR3 length: 17 amino acids. Germline V gene lookup returns CDR1 LGHNA and CDR2 YNFKEQ. Trimming removed 2 bases from V and 0 bases from J; junction bases left unmatched: 4.

This clone came up a few times. The V gene is TRBV2, the J gene TRBJ2-3; a weak D match, TRBD2 (7 bases). Per germline, CDR1 SNHLY and CDR2 FYNNEI. The V gene lost 2 bases and the J gene lost 2 bases, with 14 bases spanning the gap. The CDR3 extends over 16 amino acids. CDR3 in DNA: TGTGCCAGCAGTGAATTGTCGGGGGGCCTCACAGATACGCAGTATTTT. Translating it yields CASSELSGGLTDTQYF.

The rearrangement links TRBV5-6 to TRBJ2-2; D is perhaps TRBD2 (5 bases). Germline V gives CDR1 SGHDT, CDR2 YYEEEE. The CDR3 totals 18 residues. V dropped 2 bases and J dropped 0 bases, with 17 bases sitting between them. DNA for the CDR3: TGTGCCAGCAGCTTTCTGGGAGATCTGTTCGCGAACACCGGGGAGCTGTTTTTT. Its translation: CASSFLGDLFANTGELFF.

The CDR3 loop is CASRPDREAKNIQYF. In nucleotides, the CDR3 is TGTGCCAGCAGACCGGACAGAGAAGCCAAAAACATTCAGTACTTC. This chain connects TRBV28 to TRBJ2-4, with D maybe TRBD1 (6 bases). Deletions cut 6 bases from V and 0 bases from J, with 12 bases between. CDR1 is MDHEN, CDR2 SYDVKM, per germline. The CDR3 is 15 residues long.

The chain employs TRBV6-5 and TRBJ1-3, with 9 bases identical to TRBD1. With 4 bases clipped from V and 6 bases from J, the junction kept 10 bases outside the gene matches. There are 16 residues in the CDR3. Germline CDR1 and CDR2: MNHEY and SVGAGI. CDR3 in DNA: TGTGCCAGCAGTTCCCTAATCGGGACAGGGAAAAACACCATATATTTT. It specifies CASSSLIGTGKNTIYF.

V usage is TRBV7-9 and J usage is TRBJ1-4; D not resolved. V lost 3 bases and J lost 11, with 13 bases in between. The CDR3 length is 13 residues. The V gene's germline CDR1 is SEHNR and CDR2 FQNEAQ (reference sequence). The chain's CDR3 is CASSLGSARKLFF. The CDR3 coding sequence is TGTGCCAGCAGCTTGGGTTCCGCGAGGAAACTGTTTTTT.

This sequence joins TRBV4-1 and TRBJ2-3; D is possibly TRBD2 (7 bases). The V gene lost 3 bases and the J gene lost 3 bases, with 19 bases spanning the gap. Germline V gene sequence: CDR1 MGHRA, CDR2 YSYEKL. The CDR3 has 17 residues. CDR3 amino acids: CASSQRALGGPTDTQYF. The CDR3 DNA follows: TGCGCCAGCAGCCAGAGGGCCTTGGGGGGGCCGACAGATACGCAGTATTTT.

This rearrangement joins TRBV30 to TRBJ2-7, with D possibly being TRBD1 (5 bases). Germline V gives CDR1 GTSNPN, CDR2 SVGIG (reference sequence). The length of the CDR3 is 12 residues. Trimming cost V 8 bases and J 2 bases, with 13 bases left between them. Written as DNA, the CDR3 is TGTGCCGGGGCTGGGTCAGCCTACGAGCAGTACTTC. As protein: CAGAGSAYEQYF.

The rearrangement joins TRBV2 to TRBJ1-1; D is unclear. Germline CDR1 and CDR2: SNHLY and FYNNEI. The V end was cut by 4 bases, the J end by 7 bases, with 10 bases between. The CDR3 loop spans 12 amino acids. The CDR3 coding sequence is TGTGCCAGCAGTGGGGTGGGCGTTGAAGCTTTCTTT. It is translated as CASSGVGVEAFF.

The V gene is TRBV4-1, the J gene TRBJ2-1; D unresolved. CDR3 length equals 13 residues. Deletions cut 1 base from V and 9 bases from J, with 10 bases between. Germline V lookup: CDR1 MGHRA, CDR2 YSYEKL. DNA of the CDR3: TGCGCCAGCAGCCAAGTGGGCCTCTTTGAGCAGTTCTTC. Residues: CASSQVGLFEQFF.

CDR3 loop: CASSSESGTGAYEQYF. The DNA of the CDR3 is TGTGCCAGCAGCTCCGAATCCGGGACAGGGGCCTACGAGCAGTACTTC. This chain joins TRBV5-4 and TRBJ2-7; 10 bases align to TRBD1. Trimming took 3 bases from V and 2 from J; bases not matched to a gene: 8. The germline gives CDR1 SGHNT, CDR2 YYREEE (reference sequence). The CDR3 sequence is 16 residues long.

The chain uses TRBV7-6 and TRBJ2-3; TRBD1 aligns across 8 bases. CDR1 is SGHVS and CDR2 is FNYEAQ in the germline V gene. The CDR3 contains 16 residues. V trimming: 5 bases; J trimming: 0 bases; junction bases outside the gene matches: 7. The CDR3 sequence is CASSPDRGLSTDTQYF. The CDR3 region has the DNA TGTGCCAGCAGCCCCGACAGGGGACTTAGCACAGATACGCAGTATTTT.

The V and J genes are TRBV6-1 and TRBJ2-2; D is unclear. The germline V and J ends were trimmed by 0 bases and 8 bases, with 4 bases remaining between them. The CDR3 totals 12 residues. Germline-derived CDR1 and CDR2 are MNHNS and SASEGT. CDR3 in DNA: TGTGCCAGCAGTGAAGCAACAGGGGAGCTGTTTTTT. The encoded protein is CASSEATGELFF.

V is TRBV28 and J is TRBJ2-1; 7 nucleotides match TRBD2. This CDR3 comprises 15 residues. J was trimmed by 2 bases and V by 2 bases; bases with no gene match: 3. CDR1 is MDHEN, CDR2 SYDVKM, per germline. The CDR3, as DNA: TGTGCCAGCAGTTTACGGAGCGGGACCTACAATGAGCAGTTCTTC. Encoded protein: CASSLRSGTYNEQFF.

This clone was seen once. The V call is TRBV6-1, the J call TRBJ2-5, with a tentative D call TRBD2 (6 bases). Germline V lookup: CDR1 MNHNS, CDR2 SASEGT. V lost 8 bases and J lost 6, with 19 bases in between. This CDR3 contains 14 residues. Here the CDR3 reads CASRHPWEAQTQYF. The DNA of the CDR3 is TGTGCCAGCCGGCACCCATGGGAGGCGCAGACCCAGTACTTC.

This chain connects TRBV30 to TRBJ1-1; 9 bases agree with TRBD1. CDR1 and CDR2 (germline): GTSNPN, SVGIG (reference sequence). The CDR3 covers 14 residues. The trim removed 4 bases at V and 3 bases at J, leaving 6 bases unmatched. Here the CDR3 DNA reads TGTGCCTGGACCATGGGACAGGGAGACACTGAAGCTTTCTTT. Its protein product is CAWTMGQGDTEAFF.